This T cell receptor (beta chain) was sequenced for a study of cytomegalovirus exposure and HLA in healthy donors. The study ran its PCR with 60 Vbeta and 13 Jbeta primers. Produced via immunoSEQ multiplex PCR; TCRdb's table is partial and in-frame only. Here the sample spans 200,000 or so clones, 70% to 80% being singletons. Study observations and caveats: DRB1 had the most TCR associations and HLA-C the fewest, a later analysis found, with rates varying by HLA locus. Most TCR sequences were seen very rarely across donors, but some public TCRs occurred in many. Both high specificity and high sensitivity reportedly marked the classifier's diagnosis of cytomegalovirus status. Data from an earlier analysis indicated that most TCR beta V segments were productive either about 90% or about 30% of the time.

There are a few counts of this clone. Its target is unknown. The V gene's germline CDR1 is MNHNY and CDR2 SVGAGI (reference sequence). V dropped 3 bases and J dropped 0 bases, with 9 bases sitting between them. The CDR3 runs 16 residues. This TCR came from a male donor in good health and CMV-seropositive. Sequencing used PBMCs. This rearrangement joins TRBV6-6 to TRBJ1-6; no firm D call. The CDR3 spells CASSYEKNSYNSPLHF. The CDR3 DNA is TGTGCCAGCAGTTATGAGAAGAACTCCTATAATTCACCCCTCCACTTT.